These 15 T cell receptor beta chains were sequenced from one sample in a study of beta chain features in type 1 diabetes. The study, taken as a whole, reports: Patients with Type 1 diabetes showed moderately but significantly shorter TCRB CDR3s in all four CD4+ subsets.

Antigens of these TCRs are unknown. The authors reverse transcribed all of the isolated RNA, so sequencing captured expressed TCRB transcripts. Method: immunoSEQ multiplex PCR; TCRdb's copy keeps in-frame clones and lacks some. The data hold a few hundred thousand clones, with over 9.5% observed a single time. The specimen was naive CD4+ T cells from blood. The receptors derive from a woman aged 18-30 years with type 1 diabetes.

The table lists this clone with a few counts. The chain joins TRBV30 to TRBJ1-2, with D tentatively TRBD1 (6 bases). The V end was cut by 2 bases, the J end by 2 bases, with 12 bases between. The germline V gene has CDR1 GTSNPN and CDR2 SVGIG (reference sequence). The CDR3 covers 14 residues. In DNA form, the CDR3 reads TGTGCCTGGAGTTGGCAGGGGACAAACTATGGCTACACCTTC. Its protein is CAWSWQGTNYGYTF.

The V and J genes are TRBV9 and TRBJ2-2, with 7 bases that match TRBD1. The germline V gene has CDR1 SGDLS and CDR2 YYNGEE. With V trimmed by 0 bases and J by 4 bases, 3 bases remained unmatched. The CDR3 runs to 15 residues. The chain's CDR3 is CASSVGDRVTGELFF. In DNA, the CDR3 is TGTGCCAGCAGCGTAGGAGACAGGGTCACCGGGGAGCTGTTTTTT.

This clone has a handful of counts. The CDR3 coding sequence is TGTGCCAGCAGCCCAGACAGGGCTGGGAAGACCCAGTACTTC. Residues: CASSPDRAGKTQYF. The chain recombines TRBV7-8 with TRBJ2-5, with 7 bases matching TRBD1. With 5 bases clipped from V and 6 bases from J, the junction kept 9 bases outside the gene matches. Germline V lookup: CDR1 SGHVS, CDR2 FQNEAQ. CDR3 length equals 14 residues.

This clone turned up a few times. The chain joins TRBV25-1 to TRBJ1-2; D unclear. The CDR3 runs to 12 residues. Germline V gene data show CDR1 as MGHDK and CDR2 as SYGVNS. V was clipped by 3 bases and J by 2 bases, with 4 bases between them. The CDR3 loop is CASSDRNYGYTF. DNA for the CDR3: TGTGCCAGCAGTGACAGGAACTATGGCTACACCTTC.

V usage is TRBV19 and J usage is TRBJ2-3; D might be TRBD1 (6 bases). CDR3 length equals 12 residues. Per the germline V gene, CDR1 is LNHDA and CDR2 is SQIVND (reference sequence). The V gene lost 3 bases and the J gene lost 8 bases, with 9 bases spanning the gap. The CDR3 reads CASSMDSGTQYF. CDR3 coding DNA: TGTGCCAGTAGTATGGACAGCGGTACGCAGTATTTT.

Of note for this clone: A read error may produce the germline difference seen at one junction end. The V gene is TRBV7-7, the J gene TRBJ2-1; tentatively, D is TRBD2 (5 bases). This CDR3 spans 13 amino acids. Germline CDR1 is SSHAT and CDR2 is FNYEAQ (reference sequence). The CDR3 here is CASSLSLVTEQFF. In DNA form, the CDR3 reads TGTGCTAGCAGCTTATCACTAGTGACTGAGCAGTTCTTC. Together with reference TRBV7-7 and TRBJ2-1, the CDR3 gives the full variable domain: GAGVSQSPRYKVTKRGQDVTLRCDPISSHATLYWYQQALGQGPEFLTYFNYEAQPDKSGLPSDRFSAERPEGSISTLTIQRTEQRDSAMYRCASSLSLVTEQFFGPGTRLTVL.

This clone has more than one count but fewer than ten. CDR3 residues: CASSTIPPGQGIYIQYF. The CDR3 nucleotides are TGTGCCAGCAGCACGATCCCCCCCGGACAGGGGATATACATTCAGTACTTC. J is TRBJ2-4 and V is TRBV5-6; 9 bases agree with TRBD1. The CDR3 is 17 amino acids. CDR1 SGHDT and CDR2 YYEEEE come from the germline V gene. V was pared by 4 bases and J by 8 bases, with 16 bases of the junction left unmatched.

This chain joins TRBV5-1 and TRBJ2-2; no firm D call. Per the germline V gene, CDR1 is SGHRS and CDR2 is YFSETQ. V was clipped by 5 bases and J by 0 bases, with 5 bases between them. CDR3 size: 13 residues. The CDR3 loop reads CASRLPNTGELFF. For the CDR3, the DNA is TGCGCCAGCAGACTTCCGAACACCGGGGAGCTGTTTTTT.

This clone was counted only a few times. The V and J genes are TRBV5-1 and TRBJ2-1; 7 bases fit TRBD1. The V gene end was trimmed by 4 bases and the J gene end by 2 bases; junction bases not matched to a gene: 3. Germline-derived CDR1 and CDR2 are SGHRS and YFSETQ. This CDR3 has 14 amino acids. The CDR3 here is CASSPGQTYNEQFF. As DNA, the CDR3 is TGCGCCAGCAGCCCGGGACAGACCTACAATGAGCAGTTCTTC.

The chain has TRBV4-3 and TRBJ2-3; TRBD1 agrees at 9 bases. The CDR3 has 15 residues. The germline V gene has CDR1 LGHNA and CDR2 YSLEER. The V and J ends lost 0 bases and 4 bases, in that order; junction bases with no gene match: 2. The CDR3, as DNA: TGCGCCAGCAGCCAAGATACAGGGGGCGCAGATACGCAGTATTTT. This encodes CASSQDTGGADTQYF.

The rearrangement links TRBV6-5 to TRBJ2-3, with 8 bases that match TRBD2. The germline gives CDR1 MNHEY, CDR2 SVGAGI. V lost 5 bases, J lost 2 bases, and 6 bases stayed unmatched. This CDR3 has 15 amino acids. The CDR3 loop reads CASSNGGAHTDTQYF. The CDR3 DNA reads TGTGCCAGCAGTAACGGGGGGGCCCACACAGATACGCAGTATTTT.

In its sample, this clone was seen a few times. The chain links TRBV7-9 to TRBJ2-2; unclear D gene. The CDR3 is 12 residues long. Germline CDR1 is SEHNR and CDR2 is FQNEAQ (reference sequence). The V end lost 5 bases, the J end lost 6 bases, and 7 bases lay between the germline ends. CDR3 sequence: CASSPYSGELFF. The CDR3 DNA follows: TGTGCCAGCAGCCCCTATTCCGGGGAGCTGTTTTTT.

The J gene is TRBJ1-2, the V gene TRBV16, with unresolved D. Germline V gene data show CDR1 as KGHSY and CDR2 as FQNENV. CDR3 length equals 13 residues. V shed 3 bases and J shed 13 bases, with 18 bases lying between them. The CDR3 DNA is TGTGCCAGCAGCCATTCGGCCTTTCGGGTTGTCACCTTC. Translating it yields CASSHSAFRVVTF.

CDR3 region: CASSPGSPNTGELFF. CDR3 nucleotide sequence: TGTGCCAGTAGTCCGGGGAGCCCGAACACCGGGGAGCTGTTTTTT. The chain is built from TRBV19 and TRBJ2-2; D may be TRBD2 (5 bases). V shed 5 bases and J shed 0 bases, with 10 bases lying between them. Per germline, CDR1 LNHDA and CDR2 SQIVND (reference sequence). The CDR3 length is 15 residues.

This clone was counted between two and nine times. This rearrangement joins TRBV29-1 to TRBJ2-7; 11 bases match TRBD1. The CDR3 is made up of 13 amino acids. Germline trimming cut 6 bases from V and 5 bases from J; bases unmatched to any gene: 6. Germline lookup yields CDR1 SQVTM and CDR2 ANQGSEA. CDR3 DNA: TGCAGCGTCGGGACAGGGGGTTTAAACGAGCAGTACTTC. Protein sequence: CSVGTGGLNEQYF.